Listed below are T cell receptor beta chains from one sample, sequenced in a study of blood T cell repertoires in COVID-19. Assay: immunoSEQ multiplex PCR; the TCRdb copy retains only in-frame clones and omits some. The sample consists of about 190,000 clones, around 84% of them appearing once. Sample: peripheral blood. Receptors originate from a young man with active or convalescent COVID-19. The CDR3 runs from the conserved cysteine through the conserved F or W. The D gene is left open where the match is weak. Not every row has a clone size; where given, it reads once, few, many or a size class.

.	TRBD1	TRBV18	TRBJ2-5	CASSPGTDSYQETQYF	TGTGCCAGCTCACCTGGGACAGACTCCTACCAAGAGACCCAGTACTTC
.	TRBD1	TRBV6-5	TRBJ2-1	CASRPTGANEQFF	TGTGCCAGCAGGCCGACAGGGGCCAATGAGCAGTTCTTC
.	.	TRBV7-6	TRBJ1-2	CASSLGRGSGGYGYTF	TGTGCCAGCAGCTTAGGCCGCGGCTCCGGGGGGTATGGCTACACCTTC
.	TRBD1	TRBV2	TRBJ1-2	CASSAGGYGYTF	TGTGCCAGCAGTGCAGGGGGCTATGGCTACACCTTC
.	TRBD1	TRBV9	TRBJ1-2	CASSEKDRALNGYTF	TGTGCCAGCAGCGAGAAGGACAGGGCGCTCAATGGCTACACCTTC
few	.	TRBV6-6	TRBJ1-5	CASSQQGWDQPQHF	TGTGCCAGCAGCCAACAGGGCTGGGATCAGCCCCAGCATTTT
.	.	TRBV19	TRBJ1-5	CASSTGVRLPNQPQHF	TGTGCCAGTAGTACAGGGGTCCGCCTTCCTAATCAGCCCCAGCATTTT
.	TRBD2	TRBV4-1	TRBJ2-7	CASSQTLAATYEQYF	TGCGCCAGCAGCCAGACGCTAGCGGCCACCTACGAGCAGTACTTC
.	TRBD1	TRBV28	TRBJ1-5	CAITPPTGFFQPQHF	TGTGCCATCACCCCCCCGACAGGGTTCTTTCAGCCCCAGCATTTT
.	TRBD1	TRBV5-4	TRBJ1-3	CASSLEDRGGNTIYF	TGTGCCAGCAGCTTGGAAGACAGGGGTGGAAACACCATATATTTT
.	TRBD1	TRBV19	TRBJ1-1	CASRRDRNTEAFF	TGTGCCAGTAGACGGGACAGGAACACTGAAGCTTTCTTT
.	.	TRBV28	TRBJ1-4	CASSLDGLKLFF	TGTGCCAGCAGTTTAGACGGACTGAAACTGTTTTTT
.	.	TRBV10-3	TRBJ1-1	CAISESIEYRAGNTEAFF	TGTGCCATCAGTGAGTCGATTGAATACAGGGCTGGGAACACTGAAGCTTTCTTT
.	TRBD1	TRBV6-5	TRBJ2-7	CASSPQGASYEQYF	TGTGCCAGCAGCCCACAGGGGGCTTCCTACGAGCAGTACTTC
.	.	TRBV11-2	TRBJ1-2	CASSLEGIYGYTF	TGTGCCAGCAGCTTAGAGGGCATCTATGGCTACACCTTC
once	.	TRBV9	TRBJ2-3	CASSVGAGSDTQYF	TGTGCCAGCAGCGTAGGGGCAGGGTCAGATACGCAGTATTTT
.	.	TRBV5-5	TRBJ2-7	CASSLEGRGSSYEQYF	TGTGCCAGCAGCTTGGAAGGCAGGGGTAGCTCCTACGAGCAGTACTTC
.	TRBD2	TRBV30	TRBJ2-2	CASSWLAGGPNTGELFF	TGTGCCTCCTCGTGGCTAGCGGGAGGTCCGAACACCGGGGAGCTGTTTTTT
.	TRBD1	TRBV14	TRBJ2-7	CASSRMWGDRGHPLRHEQYF	TGTGCCAGCAGCAGAATGTGGGGGGACAGGGGGCACCCACTAAGGCACGAGCAGTACTTC
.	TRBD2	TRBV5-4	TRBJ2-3	CASSSWTSPDTQYF	TGTGCCAGCAGCTCCTGGACTAGCCCAGATACGCAGTATTTT
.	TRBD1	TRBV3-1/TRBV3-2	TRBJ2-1	CASSQGGDRGYNEQFF	TGTGCCAGCAGCCAAGGCGGGGACAGGGGCTACAATGAGCAGTTCTTC
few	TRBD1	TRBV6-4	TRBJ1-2	CASSDVITGGGGYGYTF	TGTGCCAGCAGTGACGTGATAACAGGGGGCGGGGGCTATGGCTACACCTTC
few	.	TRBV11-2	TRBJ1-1	CASSLEANTEAFF	TGTGCCAGCAGCTTAGAAGCGAACACTGAAGCTTTCTTT